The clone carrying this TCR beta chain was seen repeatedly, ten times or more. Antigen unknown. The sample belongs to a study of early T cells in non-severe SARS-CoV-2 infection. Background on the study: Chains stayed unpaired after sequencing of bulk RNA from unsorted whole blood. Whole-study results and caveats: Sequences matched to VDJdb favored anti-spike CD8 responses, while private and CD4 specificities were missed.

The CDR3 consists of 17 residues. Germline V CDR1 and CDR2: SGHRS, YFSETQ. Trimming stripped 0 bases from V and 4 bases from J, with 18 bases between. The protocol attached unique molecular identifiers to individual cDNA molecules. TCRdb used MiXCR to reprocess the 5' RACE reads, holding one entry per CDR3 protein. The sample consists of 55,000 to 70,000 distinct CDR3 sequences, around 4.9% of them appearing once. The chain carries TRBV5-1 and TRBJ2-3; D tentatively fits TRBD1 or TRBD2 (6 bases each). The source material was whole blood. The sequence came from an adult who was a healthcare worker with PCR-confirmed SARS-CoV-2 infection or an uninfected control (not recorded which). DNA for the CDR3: TGCGCCAGCAGCTTGGGAATACAGGGAGGCACGGCAGATACGCAGTATTTT. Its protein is CASSLGIQGGTADTQYF. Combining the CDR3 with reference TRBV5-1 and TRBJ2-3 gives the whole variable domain KAGVTQTPRYLIKTRGQQVTLSCSPISGHRSVSWYQQTPGQGLQFLFEYFSETQRNKGNFPGRFSGRQFSNSRSEMNVSTLELGDSALYLCASSLGIQGGTADTQYFGPGTRLTVL.